The T cell receptor (beta chain) under discussion was sequenced for a study of T cell changes during pregnancy in multiple sclerosis (dated by TCRdb to about 2019). About the full investigation: The study examined how the T cell repertoire changed over the course of pregnancy in women with multiple sclerosis.

From a lookup of the germline V gene, CDR1 and CDR2 are MNHNS and SASEGT. The CDR3 covers 17 residues, taking in both the cysteine and the phenylalanine. Only the CDR3 part of the read is kept: 51 bases, read in frame from the first base. V and J are trimmed by 1 base and 6 bases, and the gene matches miss 10 bases of the junction. A few counts support this clone. Its antigen remains unidentified. No quality values exist for individual bases; no much larger clone is one base distant. Libraries were constructed by the immunoSEQ multiplex PCR assay. The table was pulled from immuneACCESS by TCRdb, which kept in-frame rearrangements only. Such tables lose some clones; where checked, under half of the loss comes from unresolved V genes, and the rest has no known cause. Here the sample has around 50,000 clones; under 95% occur a single time. The ten largest clones capture roughly 0.2% of the sample.

The sequence came from a female donor with multiple sclerosis, enrolled in a pregnancy study. Specimen: CD4+ T cells from peripheral blood mononuclear cells, collected in the second trimester of pregnancy. This receptor chain uses TRBV6-1 and TRBJ2-1, with 9 central nucleotides matching TRBD2. The DNA sequence is TGTGCCAGCAGTGAAGATAGCGGGAGCCACCCAGCCAATGAGCAGTTCTTC. Its protein is CASSEDSGSHPANEQFF.